The present entry profiles one T cell receptor (beta chain) with its context. The antigen it binds to is not known. Per-base qualities were not stored, and no clone one base away is much larger. These data come from a study of blood T cell repertoires in COVID-19 (dated by TCRdb to between 2020 and 2021). About the study as a whole: Samples covering the acute and convalescent phases of COVID-19 were provided by collaborators in the United States, Italy and Spain. The prospective study material was composed of cDNA or gDNA derived from T cells, B-cell-depleted T cells, or PBMCs. Subjects who had been exposed to COVID-19, were actively infected with it, or had recovered from it provided the deeply sampled blood TCRbeta repertoires that made up the dataset. A freely available public database, intended as a resource for researchers studying the immune response to SARS-CoV-2, is where the repertoires were released. Samples were obtained from the ongoing ImmuneRACE study (first 160 participants) and from about 1,300 subjects provided by 6 global collaborators. Nearly every sample came with metadata listing a de-identified subject ID, COVID-19 status, age in years and sex. HLA class I and class II types, where available, came from metadata supplied by the sample provider rather than from assay-based typing.

Participants in the prospective study were aged roughly 18 to 89 years, lived in 20 to 25 United States geographic areas, and enrolled through a virtual design. In the prospective study, cohorts were assigned on the basis of participant-reported clinical history obtained from a screening survey and a study questionnaire. Mobile phlebotomists in the prospective study collected whole blood, serum and a nasopharyngeal or oropharyngeal swab from every participant. Additional blood draws and questionnaires over an approximately 2-month period could optionally be provided by prospective study participants. Prospective study blood samples were shipped either frozen or at room temperature before DNA extraction. TCRbeta CDR3 regions were amplified from genomic DNA using the immunoSEQ Assay, a bias-controlled multiplex PCR. The study's own analysis went as follows. Nucleated cell counts per sample were estimated from amplification of reference gene primers within the assay. Sequence reads were collapsed and filtered to measure the absolute abundance of every unique TCRbeta CDR3 rearrangement. Productive Simpson clonality was computed per sample as the square root of Simpson's diversity index over productive rearrangements. TCRdb retrieved this table from immuneACCESS and kept in-frame rearrangements only. Not all clones are present; in checked studies, unresolved V genes account for under half, and no reason is known for the remainder. That table furnishes V, J and clone size, whereas the DNA furnished D and trimming. The table for this sample lists about 240,000 clones; about nine tenths of them were counted only once. The top ten clonotypes cover just over 2.5% of the sample.

Broader findings and caveats from the paper: The amount of clinical and demographic metadata varied by source and participant and was provided uncurated.

From the cysteine up to the phenylalanine, the CDR3 has a length of 15 residues. The sequence is cut down to CDR3 DNA, 45 bases in frame from base 1. CDR1 and CDR2 (MNHEY, SVGEGT) derive from the germline V gene. Trimming leaves V shorter by 6 bases and J shorter by 5 bases, with the junction holding 6 bases beyond the gene matches. The chain is assembled from TRBV6-2 or TRBV6-3 and TRBJ2-1; a stretch of 11 junction bases matches TRBD2. The material sequenced was PBMCs or T cells enriched from blood (not recorded which). The TCR was taken from a woman aged 25 to 39 with acute COVID-19. The DNA is TGTGCCAGCAGCTTAGCGGGGGGGCTGGACAATGAGCAGTTCTTC. Its product reads: CASSLAGGLDNEQFF.